Below, 24 T cell receptor beta chains from the same sample are listed, as sequenced in a study of early T cells in non-severe SARS-CoV-2 infection. Using its own MiXCR run on the 5' RACE reads, TCRdb lists one record per CDR3 protein. This sample carries tens of thousands of distinct CDR3 sequences, approximately 13% of them seen once, and the ten largest clones take 3% to 4.5%. Sequenced sample: whole blood. These receptor sequences come from an adult who was a healthcare worker with PCR-confirmed SARS-CoV-2 infection or an uninfected control (not recorded which).

The sample holds many counts of this clonotype. CDR3 amino acids: CASSPTTGRETQYF. The DNA of the CDR3 is TGTGCCAGCTCACCCACTACAGGGCGGGAGACCCAGTACTTC. This chain uses TRBV18 with TRBJ2-5; TRBD1 might be the D (6 bases). CDR1 and CDR2 (germline): KGHSH, LQKENI. With 3 bases removed from V and 5 bases from J, the gap between germline ends came to 13 bases. The CDR3 covers 14 residues.

This clonotype was seen ten or more times. The V call is TRBV7-9, the J call TRBJ2-7, with 9 bases aligning to TRBD2. V was pared by 5 bases and J by 3 bases, with 8 bases of the junction left unmatched. The germline gives CDR1 SEHNR, CDR2 FQNEAQ (reference sequence). The CDR3 is 15 amino acids. CDR3 protein: CASSLSLAGNYEQYF. For the CDR3, the DNA is TGTGCCAGCAGCCTTTCCCTAGCGGGGAACTACGAGCAGTACTTC.

The chain recombines TRBV18 with TRBJ1-5; maybe TRBD1 (5 bases). This CDR3 is 15 amino acids long. Trimming took 2 bases from V and 8 from J, leaving 16 bases between them. The germline CDR1 and CDR2 sequences are KGHSH and LQKENI. The chain's CDR3 is CASSPGEKGEEPQHF. Written as DNA, the CDR3 is TGTGCCAGCTCACCAGGCGAAAAAGGGGAGGAGCCCCAGCATTTT.

At least ten counts were recorded for this clonotype. The J gene is TRBJ2-1, the V gene TRBV30, with TRBD2 matching over 8 bases. Germline CDR1 reads GTSNPN; CDR2 reads SVGIG (reference sequence). This CDR3 contains 15 residues. V dropped 6 bases and J dropped 6; count of bases not matched to a gene: 13. The CDR3 DNA is TGTGCCTGTCCTGACGGGACTAGGGGAACCAATGAGCAGTTCTTC. It yields the protein CACPDGTRGTNEQFF.

This clonotype was counted between two and nine times. The rearrangement links TRBV29-1 to TRBJ2-3; D unresolved. CDR3 length: 14 amino acids. V shed 2 bases and J shed 2 bases, with 11 bases lying between them. Germline lookup yields CDR1 SQVTM and CDR2 ANQGSEA. This CDR3 is CSVEPSEDTDTQYF. CDR3 nucleotide sequence: TGCAGCGTTGAACCTAGTGAGGACACAGATACGCAGTATTTT.

In its sample, this clonotype was seen a few times. The chain has TRBV7-2 and TRBJ1-2; a possible D gene is TRBD1 (5 bases). CDR1 is SGHTA, CDR2 FQGNSA, per germline. This CDR3 is built from 13 residues. The V gene lost 6 bases and the J gene lost 4 bases, with 12 bases spanning the gap. Here the CDR3 DNA reads TGTGCCAGCAGGCCTGACAGCTCCTATGGCTACACCTTC. Amino acid sequence: CASRPDSSYGYTF.

This clonotype was detected many times. The gene calls are TRBV9 and TRBJ2-3; tentative D call: TRBD2 (6 bases). The V end was cut by 4 bases, the J end by 0 bases, with 15 bases between. Germline V lookup: CDR1 SGDLS, CDR2 YYNGEE. The CDR3 length is 16 residues. The CDR3: CASSPGLQISTDTQYF. In DNA, the CDR3 is TGTGCCAGCAGCCCGGGACTCCAAATTAGCACAGATACGCAGTATTTT.

This clonotype occurred many times. J is TRBJ2-5 and V is TRBV7-8, with D possibly matching TRBD2 (6 bases). The CDR3 covers 15 residues. Per germline, CDR1 SGHVS and CDR2 FQNEAQ. The V and J ends lost 7 bases and 4 bases respectively, with 19 bases between them. The CDR3 reads CASTLGVRERETQYF. DNA for the CDR3: TGTGCCAGCACCCTAGGGGTGCGGGAAAGAGAGACCCAGTACTTC.

V usage is TRBV5-4 and J usage is TRBJ2-5; D is perhaps TRBD1 or TRBD2 (5 bases each). This CDR3 spans 15 amino acids. Trimming took off 0 bases at V and 4 bases at J, with 13 bases between the two ends. Germline V lookup: CDR1 SGHNT, CDR2 YYREEE (reference sequence). CDR3 amino acids: CASSLGGSGGETQYF. The DNA of the CDR3 is TGTGCCAGCAGCTTGGGGGGGAGCGGCGGAGAGACCCAGTACTTC.

The genes are TRBV11-2 and TRBJ1-1, with a possible D match to TRBD1 (5 bases). Looked up from germline, CDR1 is SGHAT and CDR2 is FQNNGV. Trimming left V 2 bases short and J 3 bases short, with 16 bases between. The CDR3 has 16 amino acids. CDR3 nucleotides: TGTGCCAGCAGCTTACCAGGGTGGAGGGTGGACACTGAAGCTTTCTTT. It yields the protein CASSLPGWRVDTEAFF.

This chain joins TRBV28 and TRBJ2-2; D is unresolved. Trimming shortened V by 3 bases and J by 4 bases, and 6 bases separated the two germline ends. This CDR3 contains 13 residues. Germline V lookup: CDR1 MDHEN, CDR2 SYDVKM. The CDR3 bases are TGTGCCAGCAGTTTTTCGGTCACCGGGGAGCTGTTTTTT. It encodes CASSFSVTGELFF.

V is TRBV18 and J is TRBJ1-1; 9 nucleotides agree with TRBD1. Per germline, CDR1 KGHSH and CDR2 LQKENI. J lost 6 bases, V lost 6 bases, and 11 bases had no gene match. This CDR3 contains 15 residues. The CDR3 coding sequence is TGTGCCAGCTCGGCCGGGACAGGGAAAGTCGCTGAAGCTTTCTTT. It encodes CASSAGTGKVAEAFF. The full variable domain, with the rest looked up from reference TRBV18 and TRBJ1-1, is NAGVMQNPRHLVRRRGQEARLRCSPMKGHSHVYWYRQLPEEGLKFMVYLQKENIIDESGMPKERFSAEFPKEGPSILRIQQVVRGDSAAYFCASSAGTGKVAEAFFGQGTRLTVV.

This chain joins TRBV28 and TRBJ1-2; 7 nucleotides align to TRBD1. V lost 2 bases and J lost 5; bases outside the gene matches: 2. The CDR3 is 13 residues long. Germline V gene sequence: CDR1 MDHEN, CDR2 SYDVKM. CDR3 amino acids: CASSLAGGYGYTF. Written as DNA, the CDR3 is TGTGCCAGCAGTTTAGCAGGGGGGTATGGCTACACCTTC.

The chain is built from TRBV3-1 and TRBJ2-2; possibly TRBD1 for D (5 bases). V was pared by 6 bases and J by 7 bases, with 12 bases between. The CDR3 totals 13 residues. Germline values: CDR1 LGHDT, CDR2 YNNKEL (reference sequence). The CDR3 DNA sequence: TGTGCCAGCAGACCCAGGGCGAGCGGGGAGCTGTTTTTT. Encoded protein: CASRPRASGELFF.

Of note for this clonotype: A much larger clone sits a single nucleotide away, making a read error possible. The chain uses TRBV4-2 and TRBJ2-3; D is undetermined. Trimming took off 0 bases at V and 4 bases at J, with 17 bases between the two ends. This CDR3 has 17 amino acids. Germline V lookup: CDR1 LGHNA, CDR2 YNFKEQ. CDR3 loop: CASSQDHKNSNADTQYF. CDR3 nucleotides: TGTGCCAGCAGCCAAGATCATAAAAACTCAAACGCAGATACGCAGTATTTT.

This clonotype came up many times. The rearrangement uses TRBV7-6 and TRBJ2-5; D may match TRBD1 or TRBD2 (5 bases each). Germline loops: CDR1 SGHVS, CDR2 FNYEAQ. Trimming left V 2 bases short and J 4 bases short, with 8 bases between. The CDR3 sequence is 13 residues long. CDR3 sequence: CASSLNGGETQYF. The DNA for the CDR3 is TGTGCCAGCAGCTTAAATGGGGGAGAGACCCAGTACTTC.

This clonotype was picked up a small number of times. The V gene is TRBV4-2, the J gene TRBJ2-2; TRBD2 aligns across 7 bases. After removal of 2 bases from V and 2 bases from J, the junction contained 14 bases not matched to a gene. Germline V lookup: CDR1 LGHNA, CDR2 YNFKEQ. The CDR3 sequence is 19 residues long. The CDR3 coding sequence is TGTGCCAGCAGCCAAAAAGGTGCAGCGGGGAAAGGAAACACCGGGGAGCTGTTTTTT. It specifies CASSQKGAAGKGNTGELFF.

This clonotype has more than one count but fewer than ten. V is TRBV2 and J is TRBJ2-1, with a possible D match to TRBD2 (5 bases). Between the trimmed V and J ends, which lost 7 bases and 4 bases, there was a span of 14 bases. This CDR3 spans 14 amino acids. CDR1 is SNHLY, CDR2 FYNNEI, per germline. The CDR3 nucleotides read TGTGCCAGCACGCGGGCTACGGATTACAATGAGCAGTTCTTC. Translating gives CASTRATDYNEQFF. Supplemented by reference TRBV2 and TRBJ2-1, the full variable domain reads EPEVTQTPSHQVTQMGQEVILRCVPISNHLYFYWYRQILGQKVEFLVSFYNNEISEKSEIFDDQFSVERPDGSNFTLKIRSTKLEDSAMYFCASTRATDYNEQFFGPGTRLTVL.

The CDR3 DNA sequence: TGTGCCAGCAGTGTTGCGGGACTACTCAATGAGCAGTTCTTC. This gives the protein CASSVAGLLNEQFF. This chain joins TRBV6-4 and TRBJ2-1, with 7 nucleotides matching TRBD2. Germline V CDR1 and CDR2: MRHNA, SNTAGT. This CDR3 has 14 amino acids. The trim removed 4 bases at V and 6 bases at J, leaving 6 bases unmatched.

V and J are TRBV20-1 and TRBJ1-4; 7 bases agree with TRBD1. The J segment lost 8 bases and the V segment lost 0 bases, leaving 12 bases of the junction unmatched. The CDR3 covers 16 residues. Germline lookup yields CDR1 DFQATT and CDR2 SNEGSKA (reference sequence). The CDR3 protein is CSARDRLKGAQEKLFF. CDR3 in DNA: TGCAGTGCTAGAGATCGGTTGAAGGGGGCGCAGGAAAAACTGTTTTTT.

This clonotype has a handful of counts. The rearrangement joins TRBV11-2 to TRBJ2-1; 10 positions agree with TRBD2. V lost 1 base to trimming and J lost 1 base; unmatched junction nucleotides: 7. CDR1 SGHAT and CDR2 FQNNGV come from the germline V gene. The CDR3 extends over 18 amino acids. This chain's CDR3 is CASSLVLAGWVSYNEQFF. CDR3 bases: TGTGCCAGCAGCTTAGTACTAGCGGGGTGGGTGTCCTACAATGAGCAGTTCTTC.

The chain uses TRBV29-1 and TRBJ2-7, with D possibly being TRBD1 (5 bases). This CDR3 spans 12 amino acids. The germline V gene encodes CDR1 SQVTM and CDR2 ANQGSEA. Trimming took off 6 bases at V and 3 bases at J, with 12 bases between the two ends. Here the CDR3 reads CSVTQDNYEQYF. The CDR3 DNA sequence: TGCAGCGTCACACAGGACAACTACGAGCAGTACTTC.

The chain couples TRBV20-1 to TRBJ2-2; TRBD2 matches at 8 bases. The germline CDR1 and CDR2 sequences are DFQATT and SNEGSKA (reference sequence). This CDR3 has 16 amino acids. With 0 bases clipped from V and 5 bases from J, the junction kept 8 bases outside the gene matches. The chain's CDR3 is CSARDDSGARTGELFF. The CDR3 nucleotides read TGCAGTGCTAGAGATGATAGCGGGGCCAGAACCGGGGAGCTGTTTTTT.

V gene TRBV7-6 combines with J gene TRBJ2-5, with TRBD1 matching 12 bases. The CDR3 has 16 residues. CDR1 and CDR2 from the germline V gene are SGHVS and FNYEAQ. The V and J ends lost 0 bases and 4 bases, in that order; junction bases with no gene match: 3. The CDR3 DNA reads as TGTGCCAGCAGCTTAGCGGGACAGGGGGCAGGAGAGACCCAGTACTTC. Its protein product is CASSLAGQGAGETQYF.